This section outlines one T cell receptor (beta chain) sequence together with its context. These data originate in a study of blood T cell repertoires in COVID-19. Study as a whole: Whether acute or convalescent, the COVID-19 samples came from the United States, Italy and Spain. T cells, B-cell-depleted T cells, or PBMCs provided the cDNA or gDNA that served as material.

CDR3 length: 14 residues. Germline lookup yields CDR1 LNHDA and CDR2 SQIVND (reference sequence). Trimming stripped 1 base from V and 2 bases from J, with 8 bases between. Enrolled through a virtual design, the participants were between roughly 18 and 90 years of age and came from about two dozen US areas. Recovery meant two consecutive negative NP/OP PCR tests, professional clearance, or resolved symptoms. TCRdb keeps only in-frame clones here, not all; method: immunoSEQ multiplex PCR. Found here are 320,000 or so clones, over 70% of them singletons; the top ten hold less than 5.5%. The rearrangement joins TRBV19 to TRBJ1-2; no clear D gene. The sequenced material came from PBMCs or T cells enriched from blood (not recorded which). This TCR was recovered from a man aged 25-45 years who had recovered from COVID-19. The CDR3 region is CASSIAGGNYGYTF. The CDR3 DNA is TGTGCCAGTAGTATAGCAGGAGGAAACTATGGCTACACCTTC.